The clone carrying this TCR beta chain was counted at least ten times. These data come from a study of molecular identifiers for immune sequencing clone quantification. Using 10%, 30% or 50% RNA, naive CD8 libraries were derived from around 20,000 to 1,000,000 sorted cells. It was with previously described methods and listed TCR primers that bulk TCR libraries were made. Each CDR3 protein gets one entry after TCRdb re-called the PCR reads with MiXCR. There are approximately 550,000 distinct CDR3 sequences in the sample; roughly a fifth occur only once, and approximately 0.8% lies in the top ten. The TCR comes from a human donor in good health. Some libraries in this study had Jurkat cell RNA spiked in. What was sequenced was naive CD8+ T cells from blood, with Jurkat cell RNA spiked in. The subset was: FACS-sorted CD8+CD4-CCR7+CD45RA+ naive T cells.

The CDR3: CASSGLDSPQETQYF. CDR3 sequence (DNA): TGTGCCAGCAGCGGGCTGGACAGTCCACAAGAGACCCAGTACTTC. V usage is TRBV9 and J usage is TRBJ2-5; weak D call: TRBD1 (6 bases). The CDR3 has 15 residues. The germline V gene encodes CDR1 SGDLS and CDR2 YYNGEE. V lost 3 bases to trimming and J lost 2 bases, with 14 bases between them. The complete variable domain, with remaining parts taken from reference TRBV9 and TRBJ2-5, reads DSGVTQTPKHLITATGQRVTLRCSPRSGDLSVYWYQQSLDQGLQFLIQYYNGEERAKGNILERFSAQQFPDLHSELNLSSLELGDSALYFCASSGLDSPQETQYFGPGTRLLVL.